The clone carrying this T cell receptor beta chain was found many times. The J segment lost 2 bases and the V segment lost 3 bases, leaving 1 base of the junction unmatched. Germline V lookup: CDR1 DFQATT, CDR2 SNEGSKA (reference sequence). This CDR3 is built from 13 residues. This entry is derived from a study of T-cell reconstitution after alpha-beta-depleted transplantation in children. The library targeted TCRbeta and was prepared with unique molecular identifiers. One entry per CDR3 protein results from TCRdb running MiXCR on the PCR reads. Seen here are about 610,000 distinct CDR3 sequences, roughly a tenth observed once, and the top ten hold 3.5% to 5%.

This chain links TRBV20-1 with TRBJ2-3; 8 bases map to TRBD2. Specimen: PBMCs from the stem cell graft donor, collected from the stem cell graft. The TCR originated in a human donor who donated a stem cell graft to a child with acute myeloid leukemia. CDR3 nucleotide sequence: TGCAGTGCTAGGCGGGGGGACACAGATACGCAGTATTTT. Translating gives CSARRGDTDTQYF.